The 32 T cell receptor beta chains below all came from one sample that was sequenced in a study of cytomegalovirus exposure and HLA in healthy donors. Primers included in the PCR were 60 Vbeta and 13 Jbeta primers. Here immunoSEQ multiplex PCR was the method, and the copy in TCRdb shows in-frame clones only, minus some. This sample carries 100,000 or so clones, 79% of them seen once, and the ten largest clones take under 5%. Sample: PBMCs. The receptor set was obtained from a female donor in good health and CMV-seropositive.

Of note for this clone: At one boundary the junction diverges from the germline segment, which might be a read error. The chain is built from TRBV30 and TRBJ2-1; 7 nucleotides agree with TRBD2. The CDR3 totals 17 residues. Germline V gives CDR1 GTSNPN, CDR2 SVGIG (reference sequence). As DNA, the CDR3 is TGTGCCTGGAGTGTACCTAAAGATGGGCTAGCGGCAAATGGGCAGTTCTTC. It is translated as CAWSVPKDGLAANGQFF.

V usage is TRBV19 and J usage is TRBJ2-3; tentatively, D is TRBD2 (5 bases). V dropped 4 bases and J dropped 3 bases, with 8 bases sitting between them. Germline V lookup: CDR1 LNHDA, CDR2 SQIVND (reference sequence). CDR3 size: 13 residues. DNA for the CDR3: TGTGCCAGTAGTAGGAGCGGAACAGATACGCAGTATTTT. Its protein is CASSRSGTDTQYF.

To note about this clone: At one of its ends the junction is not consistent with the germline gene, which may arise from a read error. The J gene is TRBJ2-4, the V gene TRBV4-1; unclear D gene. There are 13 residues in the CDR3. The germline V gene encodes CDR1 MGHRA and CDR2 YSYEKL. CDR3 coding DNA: TGCGCCAGCAGCCAAGAAACAGAAAACAGTCAGTACTTC. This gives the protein CASSQETENSQYF.

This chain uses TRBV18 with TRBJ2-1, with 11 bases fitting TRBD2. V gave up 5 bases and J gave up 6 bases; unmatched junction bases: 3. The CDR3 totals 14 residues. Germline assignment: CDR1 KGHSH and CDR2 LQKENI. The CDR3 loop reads CASSVAGGGNEQFF. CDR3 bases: TGTGCCAGCTCAGTAGCGGGAGGGGGCAATGAGCAGTTCTTC.

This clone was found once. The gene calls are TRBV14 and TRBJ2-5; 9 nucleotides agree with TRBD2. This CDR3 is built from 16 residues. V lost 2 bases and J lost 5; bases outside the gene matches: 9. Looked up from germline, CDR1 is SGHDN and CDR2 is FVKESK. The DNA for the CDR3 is TGTGCCAGCAGCCAACCAACTTGGGCGGGAGGGGAGACCCAGTACTTC. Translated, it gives CASSQPTWAGGETQYF.

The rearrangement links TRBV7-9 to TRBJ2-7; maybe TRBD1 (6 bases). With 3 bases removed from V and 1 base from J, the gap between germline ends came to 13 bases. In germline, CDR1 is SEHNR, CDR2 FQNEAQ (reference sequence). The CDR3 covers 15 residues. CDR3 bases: TGTGCCAGCAGCTTGGGGGCGGGCACGTCCTACGAGCAGTACTTC. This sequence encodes CASSLGAGTSYEQYF.

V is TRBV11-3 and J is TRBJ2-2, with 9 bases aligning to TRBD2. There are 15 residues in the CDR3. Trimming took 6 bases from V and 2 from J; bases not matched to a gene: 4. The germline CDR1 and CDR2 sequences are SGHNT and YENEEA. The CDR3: CASRPSGDNTGELFF. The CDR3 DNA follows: TGTGCCAGCAGACCTAGCGGGGACAACACCGGGGAGCTGTTTTTT. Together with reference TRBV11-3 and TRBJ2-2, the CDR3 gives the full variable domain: EAGVVQSPRYKIIEKKQPVAFWCNPISGHNTLYWYLQNLGQGPELLIRYENEEAVDDSQLPKDRFSAERLKGVDSTLKIQPAELGDSAVYLCASRPSGDNTGELFFGEGSRLTVL.

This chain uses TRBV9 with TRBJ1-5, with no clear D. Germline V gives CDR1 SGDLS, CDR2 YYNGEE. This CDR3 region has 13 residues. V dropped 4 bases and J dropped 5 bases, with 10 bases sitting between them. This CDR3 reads CASSFSTDQPQHF. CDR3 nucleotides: TGTGCCAGCAGCTTTTCTACGGATCAGCCCCAGCATTTT.

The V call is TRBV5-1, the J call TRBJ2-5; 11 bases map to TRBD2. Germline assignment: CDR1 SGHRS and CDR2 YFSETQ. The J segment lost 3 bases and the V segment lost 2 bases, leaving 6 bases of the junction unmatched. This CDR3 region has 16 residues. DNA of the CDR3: TGCGCCAGCAGCTTCGGGCTAGCGGGGGGCAAAGAGACCCAGTACTTC. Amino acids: CASSFGLAGGKETQYF.

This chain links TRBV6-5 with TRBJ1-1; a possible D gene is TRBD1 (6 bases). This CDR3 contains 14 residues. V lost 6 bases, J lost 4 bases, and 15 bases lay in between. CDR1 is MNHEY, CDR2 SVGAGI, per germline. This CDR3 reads CASSPGGGVTEAFF. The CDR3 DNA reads TGTGCCAGCAGCCCCGGGGGGGGCGTCACTGAAGCTTTCTTT.

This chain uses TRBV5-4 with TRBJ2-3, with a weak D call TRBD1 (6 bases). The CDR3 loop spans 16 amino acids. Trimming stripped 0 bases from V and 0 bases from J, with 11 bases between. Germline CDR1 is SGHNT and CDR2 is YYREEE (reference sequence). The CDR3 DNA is TGTGCCAGCAGCTTGGCGGGACATTCGAGCACAGATACGCAGTATTTT. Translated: CASSLAGHSSTDTQYF. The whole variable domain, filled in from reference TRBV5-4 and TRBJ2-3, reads ETGVTQSPTHLIKTRGQQVTLRCSSQSGHNTVSWYQQALGQGPQFIFQYYREEENGRGNFPPRFSGLQFPNYSSELNVNALELDDSALYLCASSLAGHSSTDTQYFGPGTRLTVL.

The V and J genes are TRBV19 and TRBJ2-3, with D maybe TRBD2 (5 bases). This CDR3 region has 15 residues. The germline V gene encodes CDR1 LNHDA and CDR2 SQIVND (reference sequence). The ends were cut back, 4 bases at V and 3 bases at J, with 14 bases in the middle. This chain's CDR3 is CASSTAGRLTDTQYF. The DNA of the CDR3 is TGTGCCAGTAGTACCGCGGGTCGCTTGACAGATACGCAGTATTTT.

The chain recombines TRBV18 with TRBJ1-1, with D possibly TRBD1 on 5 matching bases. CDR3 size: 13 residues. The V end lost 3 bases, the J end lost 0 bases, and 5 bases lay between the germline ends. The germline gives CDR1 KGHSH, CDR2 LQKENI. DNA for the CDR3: TGTGCCAGCTCACCGACAGTGAACACTGAAGCTTTCTTT. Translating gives CASSPTVNTEAFF.

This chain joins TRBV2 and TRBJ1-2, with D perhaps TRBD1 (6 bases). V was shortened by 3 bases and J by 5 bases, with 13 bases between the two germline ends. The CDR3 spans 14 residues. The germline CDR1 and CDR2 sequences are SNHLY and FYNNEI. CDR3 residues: CASSDRRGQYGYTF. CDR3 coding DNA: TGTGCCAGCAGTGATAGGCGGGGGCAGTATGGCTACACCTTC.

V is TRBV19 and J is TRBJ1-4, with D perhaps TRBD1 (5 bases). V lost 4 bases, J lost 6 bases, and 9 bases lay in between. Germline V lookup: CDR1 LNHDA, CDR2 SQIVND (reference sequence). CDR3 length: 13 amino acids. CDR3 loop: CASSTGVDEKLFF. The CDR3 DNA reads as TGTGCCAGTAGTACGGGGGTTGATGAAAAACTGTTTTTT.

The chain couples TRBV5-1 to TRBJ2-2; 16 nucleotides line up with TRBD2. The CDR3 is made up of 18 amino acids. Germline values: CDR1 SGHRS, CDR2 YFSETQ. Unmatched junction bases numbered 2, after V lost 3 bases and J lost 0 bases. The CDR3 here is CASSSGLAGGPNTGELFF. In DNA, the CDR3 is TGCGCCAGCAGCTCGGGACTAGCGGGGGGGCCGAACACCGGGGAGCTGTTTTTT. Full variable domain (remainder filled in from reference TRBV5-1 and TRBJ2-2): KAGVTQTPRYLIKTRGQQVTLSCSPISGHRSVSWYQQTPGQGLQFLFEYFSETQRNKGNFPGRFSGRQFSNSRSEMNVSTLELGDSALYLCASSSGLAGGPNTGELFFGEGSRLTVL.

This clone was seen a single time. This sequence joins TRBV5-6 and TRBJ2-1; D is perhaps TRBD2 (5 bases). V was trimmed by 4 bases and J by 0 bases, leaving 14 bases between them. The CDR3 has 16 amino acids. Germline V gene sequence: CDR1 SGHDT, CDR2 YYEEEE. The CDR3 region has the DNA TGTGCCAGCAGCCCTTGGAGGTGGAGCTCCTACAATGAGCAGTTCTTC. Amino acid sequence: CASSPWRWSSYNEQFF.

CDR3 DNA: TGTGCCAGCAGTTCGGGATTAAACTACGAGCAGTACTTC. Its translation is CASSSGLNYEQYF. V gene TRBV6-6 combines with J gene TRBJ2-7, with a tentative D call TRBD2 (5 bases). Germline V gene data show CDR1 as MNHNY and CDR2 as SVGAGI (reference sequence). V was trimmed by 4 bases and J by 3 bases, leaving 10 bases between them. CDR3 length: 13 amino acids.

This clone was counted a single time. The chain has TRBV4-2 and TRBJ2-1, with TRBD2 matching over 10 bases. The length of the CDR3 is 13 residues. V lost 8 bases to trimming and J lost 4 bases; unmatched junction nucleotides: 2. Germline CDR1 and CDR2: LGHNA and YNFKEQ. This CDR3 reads CASGTSAYNEQFF. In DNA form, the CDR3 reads TGTGCCAGCGGGACTAGCGCTTACAATGAGCAGTTCTTC.

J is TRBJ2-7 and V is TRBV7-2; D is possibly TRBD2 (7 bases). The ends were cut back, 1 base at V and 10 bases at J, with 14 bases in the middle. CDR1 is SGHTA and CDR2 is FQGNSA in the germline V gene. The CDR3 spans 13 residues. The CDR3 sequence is CASSLVGGQEQYF. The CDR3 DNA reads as TGTGCCAGCAGCTTAGTCGGGGGGCAAGAACAGTACTTC.

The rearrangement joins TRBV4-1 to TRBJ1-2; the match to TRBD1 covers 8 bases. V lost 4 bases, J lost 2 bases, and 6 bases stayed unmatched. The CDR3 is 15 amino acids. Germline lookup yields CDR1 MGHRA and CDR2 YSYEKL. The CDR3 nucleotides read TGCGCCAGCAGCCCCCCCGGACAGGGAAACTATGGCTACACCTTC. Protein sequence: CASSPPGQGNYGYTF.

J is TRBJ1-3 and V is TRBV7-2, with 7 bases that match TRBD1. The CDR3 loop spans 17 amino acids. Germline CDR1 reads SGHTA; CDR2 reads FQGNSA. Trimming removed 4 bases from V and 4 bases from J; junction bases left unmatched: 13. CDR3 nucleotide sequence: TGTGCCAGCAGCTCCACGCTCGAAGGGGGCGACGGAAACACCATATATTTT. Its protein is CASSSTLEGGDGNTIYF. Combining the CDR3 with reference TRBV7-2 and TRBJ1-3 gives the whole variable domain GAGVSQSPSNKVTEKGKDVELRCDPISGHTALYWYRQSLGQGLEFLIYFQGNSAPDKSGLPSDRFSAERTGGSVSTLTIQRTQQEDSAVYLCASSSTLEGGDGNTIYFGEGSWLTVV.

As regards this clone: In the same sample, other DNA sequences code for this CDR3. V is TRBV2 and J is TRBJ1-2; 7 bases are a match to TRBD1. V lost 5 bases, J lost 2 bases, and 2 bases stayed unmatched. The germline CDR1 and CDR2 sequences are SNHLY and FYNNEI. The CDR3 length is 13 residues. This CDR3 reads CASSSTGNYGYTF. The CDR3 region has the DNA TGTGCCAGCAGTTCGACAGGGAACTATGGCTACACCTTC.

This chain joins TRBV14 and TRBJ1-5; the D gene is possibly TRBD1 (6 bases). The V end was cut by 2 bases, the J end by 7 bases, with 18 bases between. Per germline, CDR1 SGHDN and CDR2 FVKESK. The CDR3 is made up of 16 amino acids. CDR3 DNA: TGTGCCAGCAGCCAAAACCCAAGGTGGGGGCACCAGCCCCAGCATTTT. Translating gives CASSQNPRWGHQPQHF.

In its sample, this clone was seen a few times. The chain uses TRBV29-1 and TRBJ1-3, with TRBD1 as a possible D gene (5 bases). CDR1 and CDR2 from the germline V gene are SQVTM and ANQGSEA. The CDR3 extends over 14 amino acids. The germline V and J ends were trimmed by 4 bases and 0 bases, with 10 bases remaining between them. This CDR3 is CSVGGDPSGNTIYF. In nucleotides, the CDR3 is TGCAGCGTTGGGGGGGACCCCTCTGGAAACACCATATATTTT.

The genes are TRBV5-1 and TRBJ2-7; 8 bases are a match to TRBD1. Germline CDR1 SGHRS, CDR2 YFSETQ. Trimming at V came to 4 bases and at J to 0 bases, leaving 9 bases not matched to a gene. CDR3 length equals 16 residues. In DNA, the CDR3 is TGCGCCAGCAGCACCCAGACAGGGGCGCTCTCCTACGAGCAGTACTTC. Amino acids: CASSTQTGALSYEQYF. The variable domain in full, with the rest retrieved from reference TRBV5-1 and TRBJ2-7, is KAGVTQTPRYLIKTRGQQVTLSCSPISGHRSVSWYQQTPGQGLQFLFEYFSETQRNKGNFPGRFSGRQFSNSRSEMNVSTLELGDSALYLCASSTQTGALSYEQYFGPGTRLTVT.

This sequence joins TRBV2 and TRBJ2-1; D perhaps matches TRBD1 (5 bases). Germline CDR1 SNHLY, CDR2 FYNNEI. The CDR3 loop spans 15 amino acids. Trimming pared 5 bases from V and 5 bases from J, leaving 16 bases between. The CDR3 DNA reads TGTGCCAGCAGTCCTGGGGCTACCCCAAACAATGAGCAGTTCTTC. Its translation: CASSPGATPNNEQFF.

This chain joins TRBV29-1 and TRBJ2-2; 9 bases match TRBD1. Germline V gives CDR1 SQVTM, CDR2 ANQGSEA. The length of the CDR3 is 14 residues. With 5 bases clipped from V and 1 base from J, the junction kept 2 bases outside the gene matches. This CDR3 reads CSVQDRGNTGELFF. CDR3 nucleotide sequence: TGCAGCGTTCAGGACAGGGGGAACACCGGGGAGCTGTTTTTT.

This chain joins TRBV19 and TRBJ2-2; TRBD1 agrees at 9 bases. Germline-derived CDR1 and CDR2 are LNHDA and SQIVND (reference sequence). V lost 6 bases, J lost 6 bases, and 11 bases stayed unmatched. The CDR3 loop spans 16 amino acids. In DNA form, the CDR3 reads TGTGCCAGTAGGGACAGGGGTAAAGGAAACGCCGGGGAGCTGTTTTTT. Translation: CASRDRGKGNAGELFF.

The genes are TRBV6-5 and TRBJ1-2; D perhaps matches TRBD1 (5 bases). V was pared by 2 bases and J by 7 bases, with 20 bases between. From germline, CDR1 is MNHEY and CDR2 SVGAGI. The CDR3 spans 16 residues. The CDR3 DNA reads TGTGCCAGCAGTTACCTCACCGAGAGACAGTCTTCTGGCTACACCTTC. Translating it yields CASSYLTERQSSGYTF.

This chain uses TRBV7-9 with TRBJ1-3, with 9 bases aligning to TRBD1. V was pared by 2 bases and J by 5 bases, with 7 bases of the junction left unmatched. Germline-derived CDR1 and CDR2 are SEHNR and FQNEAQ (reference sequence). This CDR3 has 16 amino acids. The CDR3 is CASSLPRTGERNTIYF. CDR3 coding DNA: TGTGCCAGCAGCTTACCTCGGACAGGGGAACGAAACACCATATATTTT.

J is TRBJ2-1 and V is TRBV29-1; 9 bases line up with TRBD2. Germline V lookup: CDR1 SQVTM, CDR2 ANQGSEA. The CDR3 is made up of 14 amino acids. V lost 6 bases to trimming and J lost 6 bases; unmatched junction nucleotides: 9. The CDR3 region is CSVVLAGRFNEQFF. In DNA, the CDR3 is TGCAGCGTAGTTCTAGCGGGAAGGTTCAATGAGCAGTTCTTC.